The 25 T cell receptor beta chains given below trace back to one sample, sequenced in a study of siplizumab effects on memory and regulatory T cells (dated by TCRdb to the late 2010s). The library was prepared using the immunoSEQ multiplex PCR assay. The source is immuneACCESS, and TCRdb retained only in-frame sequences with V and J called. Part of the clones is not carried over; for the studies checked, unresolved V genes explain less than half of this, and the remainder is unexplained. For this sample there are more than 95,000 clones; over 90% appear just once. About 0.62% of the sample is in the top ten clones. Specimen: Tregs sorted from blood. The origin of the receptors is a human donor in good health.

V and J are TRBV4-1 and TRBJ1-6; D is ambiguous. The V gene lost 0 bases and the J gene lost 10 bases, with 13 bases spanning the gap. CDR1 and CDR2 from the germline V gene are MGHRA and YSYEKL. CDR3 size: 15 residues. CDR3 nucleotide sequence: TGCGCCAGCAGCCAAGAAGATAGGGCCACATCACCCCTCCACTTT. Its protein product is CASSQEDRATSPLHF.

The rearrangement links TRBV4-1 to TRBJ2-7; a possible D gene is TRBD2 (6 bases). V was shortened by 4 bases and J by 3 bases, with 28 bases between the two germline ends. CDR1 and CDR2 (germline): MGHRA, YSYEKL. This CDR3 contains 19 residues. The CDR3 sequence: CASSPNRRGRWDLLYEQYF. CDR3 bases: TGCGCCAGCAGCCCGAACAGGAGGGGTAGATGGGATTTACTCTACGAGCAGTACTTC.

The J gene is TRBJ1-5, the V gene TRBV2, with D possibly being TRBD1 (6 bases). CDR1 and CDR2 (germline): SNHLY, FYNNEI. V shed 2 bases and J shed 3 bases, with 8 bases lying between them. This CDR3 has 14 residues. In DNA form, the CDR3 reads TGTGCCAGCAGTGAAAGGGGGAACAATCAGCCCCAGCATTTT. Encoded protein: CASSERGNNQPQHF. Based on the CDR3 plus reference TRBV2 and TRBJ1-5, the full variable domain is EPEVTQTPSHQVTQMGQEVILRCVPISNHLYFYWYRQILGQKVEFLVSFYNNEISEKSEIFDDQFSVERPDGSNFTLKIRSTKLEDSAMYFCASSERGNNQPQHFGDGTRLSIL.

A remark on this clone: The junction differs from germline at one of its ends, possibly a read error. The V and J genes are TRBV5-1 and TRBJ2-1; D is possibly TRBD2 (5 bases). The CDR3 is made up of 14 amino acids. Germline CDR1 SGHRS, CDR2 YFSETQ. CDR3 sequence reads: CASRRTPSHNEQFF. For the CDR3, the DNA is TGCGCCAGCAGACGGACTCCCTCCCACAATGAGCAGTTCTTC.

This chain connects TRBV9 to TRBJ1-3; D not resolved. V dropped 0 bases and J dropped 2 bases, with 12 bases sitting between them. The CDR3 runs to 16 residues. Germline values: CDR1 SGDLS, CDR2 YYNGEE. The DNA for the CDR3 is TGTGCCAGCAGCGTAGAGAGAGTGACGGCTGGAAACACCATATATTTT. It yields the protein CASSVERVTAGNTIYF.

The rearrangement uses TRBV19 and TRBJ2-3; 15 bases fit TRBD2. V shed 5 bases, J shed 4 bases, and the junction held 4 bases outside the gene matches. Germline lookup yields CDR1 LNHDA and CDR2 SQIVND (reference sequence). There are 16 residues in the CDR3. The CDR3: CASSGTSGRLSDTQYF. Written as DNA, the CDR3 is TGTGCCAGTAGTGGGACTAGCGGGAGGCTCTCAGATACGCAGTATTTT.

CDR3 DNA: TGTGCCAGCAGCGTTCTCCGGGACAGCTATGGCTACACCTTC. Amino acid sequence: CASSVLRDSYGYTF. The chain recombines TRBV5-6 with TRBJ1-2, with 7 bases fitting TRBD1. The germline V gene encodes CDR1 SGHDT and CDR2 YYEEEE. V shed 4 bases and J 4 bases; nucleotides not matched to a gene: 7. CDR3 length: 14 amino acids.

The rearrangement links TRBV10-1 to TRBJ1-5; 8 nucleotides match TRBD1. CDR1 and CDR2 (germline): WNHNN, SYGVQD (reference sequence). This CDR3 contains 15 residues. V was clipped by 6 bases and J by 1 base; unmatched bases: 5. The CDR3 sequence: CASSDDRGSNQPQHF. The CDR3 DNA follows: TGCGCCAGCAGCGACGACAGGGGAAGCAATCAGCCCCAGCATTTT.

CDR3 in amino acids: CASSSTQGYEQYF. In DNA form, the CDR3 reads TGTGCCAGCAGCTCTACTCAGGGGTACGAGCAGTACTTC. The chain links TRBV7-2 to TRBJ2-7, with D perhaps matching TRBD1 (6 bases). V was pared by 4 bases and J by 4 bases, with 11 bases between. This CDR3 contains 13 residues. CDR1 and CDR2 from the germline V gene are SGHTA and FQGNSA.

J is TRBJ2-2 and V is TRBV2; D ambiguous. The CDR3 runs 12 residues. Germline CDR1 SNHLY, CDR2 FYNNEI. Trimming left V 0 bases short and J 6 bases short, with 2 bases between. The CDR3 reads CASSEAPGELFF. The DNA for the CDR3 is TGTGCCAGCAGTGAAGCGCCCGGGGAGCTGTTTTTT.

This chain connects TRBV6-5 to TRBJ2-3; D is undetermined. The CDR3 consists of 11 residues. Trimming left V 6 bases short and J 7 bases short, with 8 bases between. In germline, CDR1 is MNHEY, CDR2 SVGAGI. The CDR3 DNA is TGTGCCAGCAGCCGTCAATATACGCAGTATTTT. Protein sequence: CASSRQYTQYF.

This chain links TRBV5-4 with TRBJ2-7; D unresolved. V lost 0 bases and J 6 bases, leaving 7 bases between the germline ends. Germline values: CDR1 SGHNT, CDR2 YYREEE (reference sequence). CDR3 length: 12 residues. The CDR3 DNA reads as TGTGCCAGCAGCTTGGCCAATCGCGAGCAGTACTTC. This encodes CASSLANREQYF.

CDR3: CASSLTAGGHYEQYF. The CDR3 DNA follows: TGTGCCAGCAGCTTAACCGCGGGAGGCCACTACGAGCAGTACTTC. V is TRBV7-3 and J is TRBJ2-7; 8 positions agree with TRBD2. This CDR3 has 15 residues. Germline CDR1 reads SGHTA; CDR2 reads FQGTGA. Trimming removed 0 bases from V and 3 bases from J; junction bases left unmatched: 4.

This clone was observed once. As DNA, the CDR3 is TGTGCCAGCAGCCATACAGGGGGAGGCTCACCCCTCCACTTT. This gives the protein CASSHTGGGSPLHF. The rearrangement uses TRBV5-6 and TRBJ1-6; 8 nucleotides align to TRBD1. The V gene end was trimmed by 4 bases and the J gene end by 10 bases; junction bases not matched to a gene: 7. Germline V lookup: CDR1 SGHDT, CDR2 YYEEEE. CDR3 length equals 14 residues. Drawing the rest from reference TRBV5-6 and TRBJ1-6, the complete variable domain is DAGVTQSPTHLIKTRGQQVTLRCSPKSGHDTVSWYQQALGQGPQFIFQYYEEEERQRGNFPDRFSGHQFPNYSSELNVNALLLGDSALYLCASSHTGGGSPLHFGNGTRLTVT.

V usage is TRBV6-1 and J usage is TRBJ2-3; possibly TRBD1 for D (6 bases). Looked up from germline, CDR1 is MNHNS and CDR2 is SASEGT. The CDR3 length is 16 residues. Trimming took 4 bases from V and 0 from J, leaving 14 bases between them. The CDR3 bases are TGTGCCAGCAGTGGACGCGCAGGGGCTAGCACAGATACGCAGTATTTT. It is translated as CASSGRAGASTDTQYF.

The rearrangement uses TRBV11-2 and TRBJ2-1; maybe TRBD1 (5 bases). Germline CDR1 SGHAT, CDR2 FQNNGV. The CDR3 covers 13 residues. V lost 0 bases and J lost 15, with 15 bases in between. CDR3 in amino acids: CASSLDLGLYPFF. The CDR3 DNA is TGTGCCAGCAGCTTAGATCTGGGGCTATACCCGTTCTTC.

The J gene is TRBJ1-1, the V gene TRBV18, with a possible D match to TRBD1 (6 bases). The V gene lost 2 bases and the J gene lost 1 base, with 11 bases spanning the gap. The CDR3 has 15 residues. Looked up from germline, CDR1 is KGHSH and CDR2 is LQKENI. CDR3 sequence reads: CASSPSDRRNTEAFF. DNA for the CDR3: TGTGCCAGCTCACCAAGTGACAGGAGGAACACTGAAGCTTTCTTT.

This clone was recorded only once. V usage is TRBV2 and J usage is TRBJ2-2, with D perhaps matching TRBD1 (5 bases). The V end was cut by 6 bases, the J end by 6 bases, with 26 bases between. The CDR3 runs to 18 residues. Germline CDR1 and CDR2: SNHLY and FYNNEI. CDR3 protein: CASRDRALTVRTAGELFF. CDR3 in DNA: TGTGCCAGCAGGGATCGGGCGCTGACAGTACGAACGGCCGGGGAGCTGTTTTTT.

This chain links TRBV5-1 with TRBJ2-3, with TRBD2 identical over 7 bases. The CDR3 covers 16 residues. V was clipped by 0 bases and J by 4 bases; unmatched bases: 8. CDR1 SGHRS and CDR2 YFSETQ come from the germline V gene. CDR3 in amino acids: CASSLAPAGYADTQYF. In DNA, the CDR3 is TGCGCCAGCAGCTTGGCCCCAGCGGGATATGCAGATACGCAGTATTTT.

The CDR3 DNA reads as TGTGCCAGCAGTTACGCCGACGGGAGACGCGCTTTCTTT. It translates to CASSYADGRRAFF. The rearrangement uses TRBV6-5 and TRBJ1-1; D is unclear. This CDR3 is 13 amino acids long. V was shortened by 2 bases and J by 11 bases, with 15 bases between the two germline ends. Germline CDR1 MNHEY, CDR2 SVGAGI.

The V and J genes are TRBV27 and TRBJ1-1, with D unresolved. CDR1 and CDR2 (germline): MNHEY, SMNVEV (reference sequence). Trimming pared 1 base from V and 1 base from J, leaving 7 bases between. The CDR3 length is 14 residues. CDR3 amino acids: CASSLLRSNTEAFF. The DNA for the CDR3 is TGTGCCAGCAGTTTATTGCGGTCGAACACTGAAGCTTTCTTT.

The rearrangement links TRBV30 to TRBJ2-3; possible D gene TRBD1, 5 bases. CDR1 is GTSNPN and CDR2 is SVGIG in the germline V gene (reference sequence). The CDR3 is made up of 14 amino acids. Trimming shortened V by 0 bases and J by 4 bases, and 11 bases separated the two germline ends. Here the CDR3 reads CAWSVRGHADTQYF. The CDR3 DNA sequence: TGTGCCTGGAGTGTTCGTGGACACGCAGATACGCAGTATTTT.

This chain connects TRBV7-9 to TRBJ2-5; tentatively, D is TRBD1 or TRBD2 (5 bases each). The germline V gene encodes CDR1 SEHNR and CDR2 FQNEAQ (reference sequence). CDR3 length: 16 amino acids. With 0 bases removed from V and 0 bases from J, the gap between germline ends came to 11 bases. The CDR3 is CASSLALGRNQETQYF. The CDR3 DNA is TGTGCCAGCAGCTTAGCTCTGGGACGGAACCAAGAGACCCAGTACTTC.

The chain carries TRBV5-1 and TRBJ1-2; D uncertain. Germline V lookup: CDR1 SGHRS, CDR2 YFSETQ. The CDR3 has 11 amino acids. V was cut by 5 bases and J by 10 bases, with 12 bases left in between. This chain's CDR3 is CASRLSLVYTF. CDR3 nucleotides: TGCGCCAGCAGGTTGAGTCTGGTCTACACCTTC.

The rearrangement links TRBV7-2 to TRBJ1-1; 8 bases are shared with TRBD1. The CDR3 runs to 14 residues. Germline CDR1 SGHTA, CDR2 FQGNSA. J gave up 7 bases and V 6 bases, and 10 bases lay outside the gene matches. This CDR3 reads CASRIRTGGIEAFF. The CDR3, as DNA: TGTGCCAGCAGAATCCGAACAGGGGGGATTGAAGCTTTCTTT.